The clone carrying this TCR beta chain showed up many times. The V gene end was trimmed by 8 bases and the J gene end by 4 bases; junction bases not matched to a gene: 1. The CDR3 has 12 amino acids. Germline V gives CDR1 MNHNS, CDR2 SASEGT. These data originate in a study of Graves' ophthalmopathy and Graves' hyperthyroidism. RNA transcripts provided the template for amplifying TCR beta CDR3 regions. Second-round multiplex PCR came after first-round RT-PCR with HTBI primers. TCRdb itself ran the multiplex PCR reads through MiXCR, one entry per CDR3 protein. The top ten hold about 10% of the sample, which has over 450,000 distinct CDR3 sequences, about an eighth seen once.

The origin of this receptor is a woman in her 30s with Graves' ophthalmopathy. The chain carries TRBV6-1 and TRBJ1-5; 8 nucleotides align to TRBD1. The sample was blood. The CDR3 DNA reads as TGTGCCAGCGGGGACAGGAATCAGCCCCAGCATTTT. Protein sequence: CASGDRNQPQHF.